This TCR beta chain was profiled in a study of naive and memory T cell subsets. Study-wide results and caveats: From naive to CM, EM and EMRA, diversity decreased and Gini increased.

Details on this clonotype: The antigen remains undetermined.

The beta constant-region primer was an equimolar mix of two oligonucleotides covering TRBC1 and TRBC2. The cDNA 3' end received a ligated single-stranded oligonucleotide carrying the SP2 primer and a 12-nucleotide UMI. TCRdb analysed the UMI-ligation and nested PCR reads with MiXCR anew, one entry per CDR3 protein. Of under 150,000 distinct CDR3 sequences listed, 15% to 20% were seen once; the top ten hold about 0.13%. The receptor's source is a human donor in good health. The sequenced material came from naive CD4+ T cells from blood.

In nucleotides, the CDR3 is TGTGCCAGCAGATCAGCCCACGACTACTCTGGAAACACCATATATTTT. This translates into CASRSAHDYSGNTIYF. The rearrangement uses TRBV6-6 and TRBJ1-3; D is uncertain. Trimming removed 6 bases from V and 0 bases from J, with 15 bases in between. CDR1 and CDR2 from the germline V gene are MNHNY and SVGAGI (reference sequence). The CDR3 has 16 amino acids.